This T cell receptor (beta chain) is drawn from a study of T cell repertoires in cytomegalovirus infection. In the study overall: Well-studied HLA-B-restricted CMV epitopes were used in the study alongside recently identified HLA-C-restricted ones. Through public TCR beta signatures, both CMV infection and matching HLA type were indicated.

One entry per CDR3 protein, called by TCRdb with MiXCR from the reads. The sample comprises 200,000 to 250,000 distinct CDR3 sequences, 35% to 40% of which are singletons, and over 45% rests with the top ten. Trimming took off 2 bases at V and 5 bases at J, with 4 bases between the two ends. CDR1 and CDR2 from the germline V gene are SNHLY and FYNNEI. CDR3 size: 11 residues. General study points: Cumulative public TCR beta family frequency identified CMV carriers with the relevant HLA. In two of eight donors, the top clonotype was HLA-C-restricted CMV-specific.

A note on this clonotype: Its antigen is not identified.

Sequencing was performed on CD8+ T cells from cultured PBMCs, taken from culture after CMV antigen stimulation. This clonotype originated in a human donor in good health (CMV status not recorded). Some clones in this sample may be carry-over from other donors' samples. V gene TRBV2 combines with J gene TRBJ2-7; D is unresolved. CDR3 nucleotides: TGTGCCAGCAGTGAACTCGACGAGCAGTACTTC. Translated: CASSELDEQYF.